This passage covers 15 T cell receptor beta chains from one sample sequenced in a study of CD8+CD57+ T cells in acquired aplastic anemia. TCR beta VDJ and CDR3 were profiled, and genomic DNA was the template. TCRdb fed the reads into MiXCR, producing one record per CDR3 protein. The sample contains fewer than 100,000 distinct CDR3 sequences, less than 60% of which appear only once. The sample taken for sequencing was sorted CD4+, CD8+, or CD8+CD57+ T cells (not recorded which) from PBMCs. These receptors all come from a human donor in good health, serving as a control.

This sequence joins TRBV29-1 and TRBJ1-2; TRBD1 aligns across 9 bases. The germline V gene encodes CDR1 SQVTM and CDR2 ANQGSEA. V was clipped by 6 bases and J by 6 bases; unmatched bases: 8. This CDR3 has 13 residues. The CDR3 here is CSVAGTGTDGYTF. The CDR3 nucleotides read TGCAGCGTGGCCGGGACAGGGACCGATGGCTACACCTTC.

This clonotype was detected a few times. The chain uses TRBV2 and TRBJ1-2, with unresolved D. Trimming left V 5 bases short and J 4 bases short, with 11 bases between. This CDR3 region has 13 residues. The germline CDR1 and CDR2 sequences are SNHLY and FYNNEI. The chain's CDR3 is CASSLSRSYGYTF. Here the CDR3 DNA reads TGTGCCAGCAGTTTATCCAGAAGCTATGGCTACACCTTC.

This clonotype was observed at least ten times. The chain recombines TRBV9 with TRBJ2-7; 9 bases line up with TRBD1. This CDR3 spans 14 amino acids. Germline CDR1 and CDR2: SGDLS and YYNGEE. V shed 4 bases and J 5 bases; nucleotides not matched to a gene: 7. CDR3 region: CASSHGTGSDEQYF. In DNA form, the CDR3 reads TGTGCCAGCAGCCATGGGACAGGGTCGGACGAGCAGTACTTC.

This clonotype was seen a few times. V usage is TRBV30 and J usage is TRBJ2-7; 13 bases match TRBD2. Trimming took 5 bases from V and 2 from J; bases not matched to a gene: 0. CDR3 length: 13 residues. The germline CDR1 and CDR2 sequences are GTSNPN and SVGIG (reference sequence). CDR3 in amino acids: CAWGTSGTYEQYF. In DNA, the CDR3 is TGTGCCTGGGGGACTAGCGGGACCTACGAGCAGTACTTC.

This clonotype was picked up many times. The genes are TRBV5-1 and TRBJ1-2; D might be TRBD1 (5 bases). The germline V gene encodes CDR1 SGHRS and CDR2 YFSETQ. Trimming pared 0 bases from V and 6 bases from J, leaving 12 bases between. This CDR3 spans 14 amino acids. CDR3 DNA: TGCGCCAGCAGCTTGGATGAATCCAGGGATGGCTACACCTTC. Translated: CASSLDESRDGYTF.

This clonotype was recorded only once. This rearrangement joins TRBV7-8 to TRBJ2-2, with D maybe TRBD2 (7 bases). V was trimmed by 2 bases and J by 3 bases, leaving 13 bases between them. The CDR3 is 16 residues long. Germline V gives CDR1 SGHVS, CDR2 FQNEAQ. The CDR3 DNA reads TGTGCCAGCAGCTTACTTGGGGGGGCTTACACCGGGGAGCTGTTTTTT. It codes for CASSLLGGAYTGELFF.

The chain is built from TRBV20-1 and TRBJ1-4; perhaps TRBD1 as D (5 bases). Germline CDR1 and CDR2: DFQATT and SNEGSKA (reference sequence). The CDR3 covers 13 residues. V gave up 6 bases and J gave up 11 bases, with 19 bases separating them. CDR3 DNA sequence: TGCAGTGCCACCTCTTGGGGGTCGCGGAAACTGTTTTTT. Its protein product is CSATSWGSRKLFF.

This clonotype was counted once. At one of its ends the junction is not consistent with the germline gene, which may arise from a read error. This chain joins TRBV5-4 and TRBJ1-1; D is perhaps TRBD1 (5 bases). Germline loops: CDR1 SGHNT, CDR2 YYREEE (reference sequence). The CDR3 has 15 residues. Here the CDR3 reads CASSGADSKNAEAFF. CDR3 in DNA: TGTGCCAGCAGCGGCGCCGACAGCAAGAACGCTGAAGCTTTCTTT.

This clonotype has ten or more counts. The gene calls are TRBV20-1 and TRBJ2-7; TRBD1 agrees at 10 bases. The ends lost 4 bases at V and 5 bases at J; junction bases unmatched: 8. Germline V gene lookup returns CDR1 DFQATT and CDR2 SNEGSKA (reference sequence). This CDR3 region has 14 residues. The DNA for the CDR3 is TGCAGTGCTACGTTTGGGGACAGGGGAAACGAGCAGTACTTC. It encodes CSATFGDRGNEQYF.

The rearrangement joins TRBV6-1 to TRBJ1-1; no reliable D call. The length of the CDR3 is 14 residues. The V gene lost 8 bases and the J gene lost 2 bases, with 15 bases spanning the gap. Germline CDR1 MNHNS, CDR2 SASEGT. The CDR3 DNA is TGTGCCAGCGGGAGAAGAGCACCAAACACTGAAGCTTTCTTT. It is translated as CASGRRAPNTEAFF.

This clonotype was seen a handful of times. The genes are TRBV27 and TRBJ1-6; tentatively, D is TRBD1 (5 bases). In germline, CDR1 is MNHEY, CDR2 SMNVEV (reference sequence). CDR3 length: 16 residues. Trimming left V 5 bases short and J 0 bases short, with 11 bases between. The CDR3 DNA sequence: TGTGCCAGCAGTCGTGGGGACCGCTCCTATAATTCACCCCTCCACTTT. Its translation: CASSRGDRSYNSPLHF.

Notes on this clonotype: An end of the junction differs from the germline gene, which may be a read error. The rearrangement uses TRBV7-6 and TRBJ2-5; D assignment may be TRBD1 or TRBD2 (5 bases each). The assigned J gene may be wrong: the sequence end matches TRBJ2-1 better. The germline CDR1 and CDR2 sequences are SGHVS and FNYEAQ. The CDR3 is 13 amino acids. CDR3: CASSPGRHNEQFF. CDR3 nucleotides: TGTGCTAGCAGCCCGGGACGTCACAATGAGCAGTTCTTC.

The table lists this clonotype with a count of one. V gene TRBV5-1 combines with J gene TRBJ1-2; D unclear. The CDR3 length is 15 residues. Trimming removed 0 bases from V and 3 bases from J, with 12 bases in between. Germline V CDR1 and CDR2: SGHRS, YFSETQ. The CDR3 DNA follows: TGCGCCAGCAGCTTGGACGGAGCCCGAGACTATGGCTACACCTTC. It specifies CASSLDGARDYGYTF.

This chain joins TRBV7-3 and TRBJ1-6; no clear D. The CDR3 spans 13 residues. The germline CDR1 and CDR2 sequences are SGHTA and FQGTGA. V dropped 1 base and J dropped 9 bases, with 7 bases sitting between them. The CDR3, as DNA: TGTGCCAGCAGCTTAAATTCGTTTTCACCCCTCCACTTT. Its translation is CASSLNSFSPLHF.

In regard to this clonotype: A much larger clone sits a single nucleotide away, making a read error possible. The chain employs TRBV20-1 and TRBJ2-1; tentative D call: TRBD1 (6 bases). CDR1 DFQATT and CDR2 SNEGSKA come from the germline V gene (reference sequence). V lost 1 base to trimming and J lost 7 bases, with 17 bases between them. This CDR3 has 15 residues. The CDR3 DNA follows: TGCAGTGCTAGAGGTGGGGGCGATCCTACTAATGAGCAGTTCTTC. This sequence encodes CSARGGGDPTNEQFF.